A single TCR beta chain is shown here with its context. V gave up 6 bases and J gave up 2 bases, with 18 bases separating them. This CDR3 region has 15 residues. The germline gives CDR1 SGHKS, CDR2 YYEKEE (reference sequence). As processed by the authors: Nucleated cell number was recorded as an estimate derived from reference gene primer amplification. TCRdb keeps only in-frame clones here, not all; method: immunoSEQ multiplex PCR. The V and J calls and the clone size are those of that table, but D and trimming were determined from the DNA. The sample holds roughly 140,000 clones, around 76% seen once. The data are from a study of blood T cell repertoires in COVID-19. Across the whole study: In each case, the material was cDNA or gDNA derived from T cells, B-cell-depleted T cells, or PBMCs.

The chain combines TRBV5-5 with TRBJ2-7; D might be TRBD2 (6 bases). The receptor's source is a man aged 55 to 70 with acute or convalescent COVID-19. The sample comprised peripheral blood. The CDR3 bases are TGTGCCAGCATAGCTCTTGGGACTCCGACCTACGAGCAGTACTTC. As protein: CASIALGTPTYEQYF.